What follows are 4 T cell receptor beta chains derived from one specimen sequenced in a study of graft-versus-host responses after intestinal transplantation. Produced via immunoSEQ multiplex PCR; TCRdb's table is partial and in-frame only. The data show 95,000 to 150,000 clones, approximately 95% seen once. These receptors have no identified antigens. Material: unstimulated CD8+ T cells sorted from spleen or lymph node cells, obtained before intestinal transplant. The receptors derive from a human donor who received an intestinal transplant.

V gene TRBV28 combines with J gene TRBJ2-7, with 10 bases aligning to TRBD1. The CDR3 is 14 residues long. J gave up 7 bases and V 6 bases, and 9 bases lay outside the gene matches. Germline V gene lookup returns CDR1 MDHEN and CDR2 SYDVKM. The CDR3 spells CASSDGTGDREQYF. CDR3 nucleotides: TGTGCCAGCAGCGACGGGACAGGGGATCGGGAGCAGTACTTC.

V gene TRBV27 combines with J gene TRBJ2-7; TRBD2 is a possible D gene (5 bases). Germline CDR1 MNHEY, CDR2 SMNVEV (reference sequence). The CDR3 spans 16 residues. V lost 0 bases and J 4 bases, leaving 16 bases between the germline ends. The CDR3 DNA reads TGTGCCAGCAGTTTATCCCACGGGGAAAAGGTATACGAGCAGTACTTC. Protein sequence: CASSLSHGEKVYEQYF.

The rearrangement uses TRBV15 and TRBJ1-4; D possibly corresponds to TRBD1 (5 bases). This CDR3 region has 17 residues. Trimming removed 4 bases at V and 5 bases at J, with 20 bases between. In germline, CDR1 is LNHNV, CDR2 YYDKDF (reference sequence). As DNA, the CDR3 is TGTGCCACCAGCACTAATCGCAGGGTTACGGAGAATGAAAAACTGTTTTTT. It is translated as CATSTNRRVTENEKLFF. The variable domain in full, with the rest retrieved from reference TRBV15 and TRBJ1-4, is DAMVIQNPRYQVTQFGKPVTLSCSQTLNHNVMYWYQQKSSQAPKLLFHYYDKDFNNEADTPDNFQSRRPNTSFCFLDIRSPGLGDTAMYLCATSTNRRVTENEKLFFGSGTQLSVL.

The chain combines TRBV7-3 with TRBJ2-3; D is undetermined. The CDR3 length is 12 residues. Trimming pared 4 bases from V and 6 bases from J, leaving 8 bases between. Germline V gene sequence: CDR1 SGHTA, CDR2 FQGTGA. The CDR3 sequence: CASSSTPDTQYF. The CDR3 coding sequence is TGTGCCAGCAGCTCTACTCCCGATACGCAGTATTTT.